This entry lists 18 T cell receptor beta chains sequenced from one sample in a study of control samples from healthy donors and cancer patients. Profiled with immunoSEQ multiplex PCR; TCRdb holds only in-frame clones, not every one. The data hold fewer than 200,000 clones, with 90% to 95% observed a single time. Sequencing input: blood. These receptors were obtained from a young man in good health.

This chain joins TRBV28 and TRBJ2-7; no reliable D call. Trimming took off 5 bases at V and 2 bases at J, with 10 bases between the two ends. CDR3 length: 13 amino acids. In germline, CDR1 is MDHEN, CDR2 SYDVKM. The CDR3 DNA sequence: TGTGCCAGCAGTGGCCCGGCTGCCTACGAGCAGTACTTC. It is translated as CASSGPAAYEQYF.

The chain uses TRBV7-9 and TRBJ1-4, with D uncertain. Deletions cut 3 bases from V and 4 bases from J, with 9 bases between. From germline, CDR1 is SEHNR and CDR2 FQNEAQ (reference sequence). This CDR3 region has 14 residues. CDR3 residues: CASSLGQDNEKLFF. CDR3 nucleotide sequence: TGTGCCAGCAGCTTGGGTCAGGATAATGAAAAACTGTTTTTT.

The rearrangement joins TRBV30 to TRBJ2-7, with D uncertain. V was clipped by 3 bases and J by 3 bases, with 6 bases between them. CDR1 is GTSNPN and CDR2 is SVGIG in the germline V gene (reference sequence). The CDR3 consists of 11 residues. CDR3 residues: CAWSHSYEQYF. DNA of the CDR3: TGTGCCTGGAGCCACAGCTACGAGCAGTACTTC.

J is TRBJ2-7 and V is TRBV4-1, with no clear D. V lost 2 bases and J 1 base, leaving 6 bases between the germline ends. Germline CDR1 MGHRA, CDR2 YSYEKL. The CDR3 consists of 13 residues. CDR3: CASSQTVSYEQYF. Written as DNA, the CDR3 is TGCGCCAGCAGCCAAACCGTATCCTACGAGCAGTACTTC.

J is TRBJ1-1 and V is TRBV28, with a weak D call TRBD1 (6 bases). This CDR3 has 13 residues. Trimming removed 11 bases at V and 1 base at J, with 14 bases between. Germline V lookup: CDR1 MDHEN, CDR2 SYDVKM. Here the CDR3 DNA reads TGTGCCGTCTTGGACAGAGGGAACACTGAAGCTTTCTTT. It codes for CAVLDRGNTEAFF. Full variable domain (outside the CDR3, taken from reference TRBV28 and TRBJ1-1): DVKVTQSSRYLVKRTGEKVFLECVQDMDHENMFWYRQDPGLGLRLIYFSYDVKMKEKGDIPEGYSVSREKKERFSLILESASTNQTSMYLCAVLDRGNTEAFFGQGTRLTVV.

The V call is TRBV12-3 or TRBV12-4, the J call TRBJ2-7; no clear D. This CDR3 contains 13 residues. Trimming took off 6 bases at V and 4 bases at J, with 13 bases between the two ends. The CDR3 region is CASSRVFGYEQYF. The CDR3 DNA reads TGTGCCAGCAGCCGCGTTTTCGGTTACGAGCAGTACTTC.

DNA of the CDR3: TGTGCCAGCAGCCTTTCTCTATCTGAAGCTTTCTTT. This sequence encodes CASSLSLSEAFF. The chain couples TRBV7-9 to TRBJ1-1; no clear D gene. CDR3 length equals 12 residues. Trimming removed 5 bases from V and 6 bases from J, with 10 bases in between. Germline values: CDR1 SEHNR, CDR2 FQNEAQ (reference sequence).

The CDR3 region is CASSLRDANGYTF. The CDR3 nucleotides are TGTGCCAGCAGCCTCCGGGACGCAAATGGCTACACCTTC. V is TRBV28 and J is TRBJ1-2; a weak D match, TRBD1 (5 bases). Germline V gene sequence: CDR1 MDHEN, CDR2 SYDVKM. Between the trimmed V and J ends, which lost 6 bases and 6 bases, there was a span of 14 bases. The CDR3 is made up of 13 amino acids.

J is TRBJ2-7 and V is TRBV6-1; TRBD1 might be the D (5 bases). The CDR3 covers 15 residues. The germline V gene encodes CDR1 MNHNS and CDR2 SASEGT. V shed 3 bases and J shed 2 bases, with 14 bases lying between them. DNA for the CDR3: TGTGCCAGCAGTGAGAATCCGGACATAGCCTACGAGCAGTACTTC. It encodes CASSENPDIAYEQYF.

The rearrangement joins TRBV5-1 to TRBJ1-1; D unresolved. Looked up from germline, CDR1 is SGHRS and CDR2 is YFSETQ. The CDR3 extends over 13 amino acids. V was shortened by 5 bases and J by 0 bases, with 8 bases between the two germline ends. CDR3: CASRGLMNTEAFF. As DNA, the CDR3 is TGCGCCAGCAGAGGGTTGATGAACACTGAAGCTTTCTTT.

The V gene is TRBV2, the J gene TRBJ2-2; 8 positions agree with TRBD1. Germline loops: CDR1 SNHLY, CDR2 FYNNEI. This CDR3 region has 15 residues. The V segment lost 6 bases and the J segment 3 bases; nucleotides outside the gene matches: 6. The CDR3 region has the DNA TGTGCCAGCAGCCGACAGGGGTCTGACACCGGGGAGCTGTTTTTT. Its translation is CASSRQGSDTGELFF. The complete variable domain, with remaining parts taken from reference TRBV2 and TRBJ2-2, reads EPEVTQTPSHQVTQMGQEVILRCVPISNHLYFYWYRQILGQKVEFLVSFYNNEISEKSEIFDDQFSVERPDGSNFTLKIRSTKLEDSAMYFCASSRQGSDTGELFFGEGSRLTVL.

This chain links TRBV15 with TRBJ1-2; perhaps TRBD1 as D (6 bases). The CDR3 covers 15 residues. V dropped 0 bases and J dropped 4 bases, with 12 bases sitting between them. CDR1 is LNHNV, CDR2 YYDKDF, per germline (reference sequence). The CDR3 bases are TGTGCCACCAGCAGAGAGGGGGCAGGGACCTATGGCTACACCTTC. Protein sequence: CATSREGAGTYGYTF.

V gene TRBV29-1 combines with J gene TRBJ2-5; weak D call: TRBD2 (6 bases). The germline V gene has CDR1 SQVTM and CDR2 ANQGSEA. Trimming took off 3 bases at V and 4 bases at J, with 12 bases between the two ends. The CDR3 totals 13 residues. CDR3 loop: CSVEAQAGETQYF. In DNA, the CDR3 is TGCAGCGTTGAGGCACAAGCGGGAGAGACCCAGTACTTC.

This rearrangement joins TRBV7-3 to TRBJ2-1, with 8 bases that match TRBD1. The CDR3 covers 13 residues. From germline, CDR1 is SGHTA and CDR2 FQGTGA. With 5 bases clipped from V and 6 bases from J, the junction kept 3 bases outside the gene matches. As DNA, the CDR3 is TGTGCCAGCAGCCCCGACAGGGGCAATGAGCAGTTCTTC. Its protein is CASSPDRGNEQFF.

J is TRBJ2-1 and V is TRBV7-3; 7 nucleotides align to TRBD2. V dropped 2 bases and J dropped 4; count of bases not matched to a gene: 2. CDR3 length: 14 amino acids. Per the germline V gene, CDR1 is SGHTA and CDR2 is FQGTGA. CDR3 amino acids: CASSLGGEYNEQFF. The CDR3 DNA is TGTGCCAGCAGCTTAGGGGGGGAGTACAATGAGCAGTTCTTC.

This chain connects TRBV29-1 to TRBJ2-3; weak D call: TRBD1 (5 bases). The germline V gene has CDR1 SQVTM and CDR2 ANQGSEA. The CDR3 extends over 13 amino acids. The V end was cut by 6 bases, the J end by 2 bases, with 12 bases between. As DNA, the CDR3 is TGCAGCGTCTCGCAGGGAATCACAGATACGCAGTATTTT. This gives the protein CSVSQGITDTQYF.

The J gene is TRBJ1-2, the V gene TRBV28; TRBD1 matches 9 bases. Germline V gene lookup returns CDR1 MDHEN and CDR2 SYDVKM. CDR3 length: 15 residues. V was pared by 3 bases and J by 0 bases, with 2 bases of the junction left unmatched. The CDR3 sequence is CASSFTGGTNYGYTF. CDR3 DNA: TGTGCCAGCAGTTTCACAGGGGGCACTAACTATGGCTACACCTTC.

The V gene is TRBV6-1, the J gene TRBJ2-7; D may be TRBD2 (6 bases). CDR3 length: 16 amino acids. Per the germline V gene, CDR1 is MNHNS and CDR2 is SASEGT. V dropped 2 bases and J dropped 1 base, with 15 bases sitting between them. In nucleotides, the CDR3 is TGTGCCAGCAGTGAAACACTAGCTTTAGCTTCCTACGAGCAGTACTTC. Residues: CASSETLALASYEQYF.